The next 5 T cell receptor beta chains were all read from a single sample in a study of T cell repertoires in cytomegalovirus infection. Their antigens are not known. TCRdb ran MiXCR on the reads and lists one entry per CDR3 protein. In the table there are 900,000 to 950,000 distinct CDR3 sequences, approximately 33% of which are singletons. The sequencing here drew on cultured CD8+ T cells from PBMCs, taken from culture after CMV antigen stimulation. The receptors here all came from a human donor in good health (CMV status not recorded). Some clones in this sample may be carry-over from other donors' samples.

Comment on this clonotype: The limits of the CDR3 on the DNA are not certain, so only TCRdb's listed CDR3 is given. The chain recombines TRBV4-1 with TRBJ2-2; the D segment call TRBD1 is taken from the table without a DNA check. Both ends counted, the CDR3 spans 16 residues. CDR1 is MGHRA and CDR2 is YSYEKL in the germline V gene. CDR3 in amino acids: CASSRVGTGTTGELLF.

This clonotype was recorded only once. The rearrangement joins TRBV29-1 to TRBJ1-1, with 8 bases that match TRBD1. CDR3 length: 15 residues. The V segment lost 3 bases and the J segment 4 bases; nucleotides outside the gene matches: 10. Germline V gene lookup returns CDR1 SQVTM and CDR2 ANQGSEA. The DNA for the CDR3 is TGCAGCGTTGACCCTTCAGGGGGCGTCGGCACTGAAGCTTTCTTT. This translates into CSVDPSGGVGTEAFF.

This clonotype was found a few times. The chain is built from TRBV10-3 and TRBJ2-7; D uncertain. V lost 6 bases and J 6 bases, leaving 15 bases between the germline ends. From germline, CDR1 is ENHRY and CDR2 SYGVKD. This CDR3 has 13 residues. CDR3 in amino acids: CAIRDQASGEQYV. In DNA form, the CDR3 reads TGTGCCATCAGGGATCAAGCCTCGGGCGAGCAGTACGTC.

Turning to this clonotype: A read error may be the cause here, since a much bigger clone is one base away. The chain employs TRBV7-1 and TRBJ1-1, with D uncertain. TRBV7-1 is known as an ORF, though its function is uncertain. This CDR3 region has 14 residues. CDR3 coding DNA: TGTGCCAGCAGCCCCAGTGCGATGAACACTGATGCTTTCTTT. This gives the protein CASSPSAMNTDAFF.

This clonotype was seen repeatedly, ten times or more. V usage is TRBV7-6 and J usage is TRBJ2-1; 16 bases are shared with TRBD2. The CDR3 consists of 18 residues. CDR1 SGHVS and CDR2 FNYEAQ come from the germline V gene. After removal of 3 bases from V and 2 bases from J, the junction contained 4 bases not matched to a gene. CDR3 coding DNA: TGTGCCAGCAGCTTCTTTGGGACTAGCGGGGGGGCCTACAATGAGCAGTTCTTC. As protein: CASSFFGTSGGAYNEQFF.